Following are 16 T cell receptor beta chains from one sample sequenced in a study of blood T cell repertoires in COVID-19. This table comes from immunoSEQ multiplex PCR, and its TCRdb copy is limited to in-frame clones, with some not included. Here the sample spans 350,000 to 500,000 clones, roughly 88% being singletons. Sequencing input: PBMCs or T cells enriched from blood (not recorded which). The source of these receptors is a woman younger than 35 who had been exposed to COVID-19.

This chain connects TRBV5-1 to TRBJ1-6; 7 nucleotides line up with TRBD1. The CDR3 loop spans 14 amino acids. The junction had 3 bases not matched to a gene; V was cut back by 4 bases and J by 5 bases. The germline V gene encodes CDR1 SGHRS and CDR2 YFSETQ. The CDR3 DNA follows: TGCGCCAGCAGCCTGGGACAGAATAATTCACCCCTCCACTTT. Translation gives CASSLGQNNSPLHF.

This sequence joins TRBV6-5 and TRBJ1-2; possibly TRBD1 for D (5 bases). Trimming stripped 7 bases from V and 4 bases from J, with 13 bases between. The CDR3 is made up of 13 amino acids. Looked up from germline, CDR1 is MNHEY and CDR2 is SVGAGI. The CDR3, as DNA: TGTGCCAGCAATTCAGGGTGGAGCTATGGCTACACCTTC. This translates into CASNSGWSYGYTF.

The chain uses TRBV12-3 or TRBV12-4 and TRBJ2-3; TRBD2 is a possible D gene (6 bases). This CDR3 is 12 amino acids long. Trimming took 3 bases from V and 10 from J, leaving 11 bases between them. The CDR3 region is CASSFGRSPQYF. The CDR3 DNA is TGTGCCAGCAGTTTCGGGAGATCCCCGCAGTATTTT.

The CDR3 loop reads CASSPPQGRGANIQYF. The CDR3 nucleotides read TGTGCCAGCTCACCTCCCCAGGGGAGGGGGGCAAACATTCAGTACTTC. This chain links TRBV18 with TRBJ2-4; possibly TRBD2 for D (7 bases). Germline V gene lookup returns CDR1 KGHSH and CDR2 LQKENI. This CDR3 is built from 16 residues. V was cut by 3 bases and J by 6 bases, with 18 bases left in between.

CDR3 nucleotides: TGCGCCAGCAGCCGAGCCCGGGGTAATGGAAACACCATATATTTT. Translated, it gives CASSRARGNGNTIYF. This chain uses TRBV4-3 with TRBJ1-3, with D unclear. The CDR3 consists of 15 residues. The germline CDR1 and CDR2 sequences are LGHNA and YSLEER. V lost 4 bases, J lost 3 bases, and 13 bases lay in between.

The chain uses TRBV6-4 and TRBJ1-2, with D unclear. Trimming took 3 bases from V and 8 from J, leaving 16 bases between them. Germline CDR1 and CDR2: MRHNA and SNTAGT. The CDR3 is 14 amino acids. CDR3 loop: CASSEFTKIEGYTF. The CDR3, as DNA: TGTGCCAGCAGTGAGTTCACGAAAATAGAAGGCTACACCTTC.

The V call is TRBV20-1, the J call TRBJ2-7; weak D call: TRBD1 (5 bases). Germline V gene data show CDR1 as DFQATT and CDR2 as SNEGSKA (reference sequence). Trimming pared 3 bases from V and 4 bases from J, leaving 16 bases between. The CDR3 spans 14 residues. CDR3 nucleotide sequence: TGCAGTGCTAGTGGTCAGGGAAAAACTTACGAGCAGTACTTC. Protein: CSASGQGKTYEQYF.

The gene calls are TRBV5-1 and TRBJ2-7; TRBD1 might be the D (5 bases). The V end lost 2 bases, the J end lost 4 bases, and 13 bases lay between the germline ends. Germline CDR1 SGHRS, CDR2 YFSETQ. This CDR3 comprises 14 residues. The CDR3 DNA reads as TGCGCCAGCAGCTTCAGGGCGGTAGATTACGAGCAGTACTTC. This encodes CASSFRAVDYEQYF.

This sequence joins TRBV11-2 and TRBJ2-7; 10 nucleotides align to TRBD1. Germline V gives CDR1 SGHAT, CDR2 FQNNGV. The CDR3 is 16 amino acids. V lost 2 bases and J lost 0; bases outside the gene matches: 4. The CDR3: CASSLRGQGSSYEQYF. The CDR3 nucleotides are TGTGCCAGCAGCTTAAGGGGACAGGGGAGCTCCTACGAGCAGTACTTC.

In this sample, this clone turned up once. The V gene is TRBV24-1, the J gene TRBJ2-2; D is ambiguous. Germline assignment: CDR1 KGHDR and CDR2 SFDVKD. The CDR3 loop spans 19 amino acids. Trimming stripped 3 bases from V and 4 bases from J, with 23 bases between. CDR3 sequence reads: CATSDELGSFPNPTGELFF. CDR3 in DNA: TGTGCCACCAGTGATGAACTGGGCAGCTTCCCCAATCCCACCGGGGAGCTGTTTTTT.

V is TRBV7-8 and J is TRBJ2-2; 10 nucleotides match TRBD2. V dropped 5 bases and J dropped 7; count of bases not matched to a gene: 10. Germline-derived CDR1 and CDR2 are SGHVS and FQNEAQ. This CDR3 comprises 16 residues. CDR3 protein: CASSDASGSFSGELFF. The CDR3 region has the DNA TGTGCCAGCAGCGACGCTAGCGGGAGTTTCAGCGGGGAGCTGTTTTTT.

This clone was counted once. The chain employs TRBV30 and TRBJ1-1; 7 bases are shared with TRBD1. Losses at the gene ends were 5 bases for V and 3 bases for J; bases not matched to a gene: 6. CDR3 size: 13 residues. From germline, CDR1 is GTSNPN and CDR2 SVGIG (reference sequence). CDR3 amino acids: CAWGTEWDTEAFF. The CDR3 DNA reads TGTGCCTGGGGGACAGAATGGGACACTGAAGCTTTCTTT.

The chain couples TRBV7-9 to TRBJ2-1; 9 nucleotides agree with TRBD2. The CDR3 has 16 amino acids. Unmatched junction bases numbered 13, after V lost 5 bases and J lost 8 bases. In germline, CDR1 is SEHNR, CDR2 FQNEAQ (reference sequence). The CDR3 DNA reads as TGTGCCAGCAGCCTTGGAGCGGGGGGCCCGATGCATGAGCAGTTCTTC. It translates to CASSLGAGGPMHEQFF.

This clone was seen only once. The rearrangement links TRBV21-1 to TRBJ1-5; the table calls TRBD1, which could not be checked here. TRBV21-1 represents a pseudogene. The CDR3 runs 13 residues. The DNA of the CDR3 is TGTGCCAGCCGGGACAGGGGCGATCAGCCCCAGCATTTT. Protein product: CASRDRGDQPQHF.

The CDR3 loop is CASSFFAGFDEQFF. The CDR3 region has the DNA TGTGCCAGCAGCTTTTTCGCGGGATTTGATGAGCAGTTCTTC. The chain joins TRBV5-8 to TRBJ2-1; TRBD2 might be the D (6 bases). Germline CDR1 reads SGHTS; CDR2 reads YDEGEE. The CDR3 length is 14 residues. Trimming took 2 bases from V and 8 from J, leaving 14 bases between them.

The chain carries TRBV11-2 and TRBJ2-7; 11 bases line up with TRBD2. V trimming: 3 bases; J trimming: 2 bases; junction bases outside the gene matches: 6. There are 16 residues in the CDR3. Germline V CDR1 and CDR2: SGHAT, FQNNGV. The CDR3 loop is CASSFRLAGPPYEQYF. DNA of the CDR3: TGTGCCAGCAGCTTCCGACTAGCGGGGCCCCCCTACGAGCAGTACTTC. Full variable domain (rest looked up from reference TRBV11-2 and TRBJ2-7): EAGVAQSPRYKIIEKRQSVAFWCNPISGHATLYWYQQILGQGPKLLIQFQNNGVVDDSQLPKDRFSAERLKGVDSTLKIQPAKLEDSAVYLCASSFRLAGPPYEQYFGPGTRLTVT.